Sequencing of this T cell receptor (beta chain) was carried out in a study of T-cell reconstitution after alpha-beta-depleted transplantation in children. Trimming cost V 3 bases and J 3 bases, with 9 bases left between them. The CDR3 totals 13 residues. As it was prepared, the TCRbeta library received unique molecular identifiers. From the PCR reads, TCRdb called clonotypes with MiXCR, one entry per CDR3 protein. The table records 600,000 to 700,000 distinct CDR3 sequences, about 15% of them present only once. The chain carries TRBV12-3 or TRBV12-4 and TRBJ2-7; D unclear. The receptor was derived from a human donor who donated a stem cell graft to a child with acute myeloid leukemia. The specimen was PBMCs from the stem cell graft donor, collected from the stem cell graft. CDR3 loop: CASSLYGVYEQYV. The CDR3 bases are TGTGCCAGCAGTTTGTATGGAGTCTACGAGCAGTACGTC.